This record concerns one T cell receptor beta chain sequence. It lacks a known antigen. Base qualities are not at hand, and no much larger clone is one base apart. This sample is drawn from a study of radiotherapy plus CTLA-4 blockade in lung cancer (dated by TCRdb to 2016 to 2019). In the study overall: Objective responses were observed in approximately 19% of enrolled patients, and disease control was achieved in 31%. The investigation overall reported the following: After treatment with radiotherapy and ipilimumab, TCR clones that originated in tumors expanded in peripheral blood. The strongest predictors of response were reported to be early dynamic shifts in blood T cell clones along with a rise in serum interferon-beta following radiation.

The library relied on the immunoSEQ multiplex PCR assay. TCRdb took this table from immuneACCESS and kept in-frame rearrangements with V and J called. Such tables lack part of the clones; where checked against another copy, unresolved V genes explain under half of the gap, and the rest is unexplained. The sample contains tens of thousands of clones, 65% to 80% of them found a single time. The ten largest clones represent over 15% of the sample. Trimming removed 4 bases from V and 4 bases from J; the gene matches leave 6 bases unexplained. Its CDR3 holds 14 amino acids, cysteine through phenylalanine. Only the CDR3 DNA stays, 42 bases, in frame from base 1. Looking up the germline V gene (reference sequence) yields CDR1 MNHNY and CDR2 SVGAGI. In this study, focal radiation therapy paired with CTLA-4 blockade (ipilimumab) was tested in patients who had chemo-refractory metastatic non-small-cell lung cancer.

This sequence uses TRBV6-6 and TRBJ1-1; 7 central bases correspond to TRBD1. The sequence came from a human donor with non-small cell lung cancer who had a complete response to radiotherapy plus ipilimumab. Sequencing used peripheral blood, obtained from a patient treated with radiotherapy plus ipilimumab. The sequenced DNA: TGTGCCAGCAGTTGGTCGACAGGGACCACTGAAGCTTTCTTT. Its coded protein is CASSWSTGTTEAFF.